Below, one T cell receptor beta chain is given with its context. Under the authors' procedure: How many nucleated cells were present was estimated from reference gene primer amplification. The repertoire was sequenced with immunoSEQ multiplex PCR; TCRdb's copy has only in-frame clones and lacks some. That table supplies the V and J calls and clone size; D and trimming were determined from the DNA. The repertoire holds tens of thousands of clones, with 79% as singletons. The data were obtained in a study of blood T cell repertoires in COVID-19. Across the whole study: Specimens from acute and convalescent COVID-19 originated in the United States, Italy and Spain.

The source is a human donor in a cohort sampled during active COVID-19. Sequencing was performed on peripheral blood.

The CDR3 coding sequence is TGCGCCAGCAGCCGGGCCCTCAGGGGAGCCGACTACGAGCAGTACTTC. It encodes CASSRALRGADYEQYF. This chain connects TRBV5-1 to TRBJ2-7; D is possibly TRBD1 (6 bases). Germline CDR1 reads SGHRS; CDR2 reads YFSETQ. Trimming cost V 4 bases and J 3 bases, with 20 bases left between them. This CDR3 has 16 residues.